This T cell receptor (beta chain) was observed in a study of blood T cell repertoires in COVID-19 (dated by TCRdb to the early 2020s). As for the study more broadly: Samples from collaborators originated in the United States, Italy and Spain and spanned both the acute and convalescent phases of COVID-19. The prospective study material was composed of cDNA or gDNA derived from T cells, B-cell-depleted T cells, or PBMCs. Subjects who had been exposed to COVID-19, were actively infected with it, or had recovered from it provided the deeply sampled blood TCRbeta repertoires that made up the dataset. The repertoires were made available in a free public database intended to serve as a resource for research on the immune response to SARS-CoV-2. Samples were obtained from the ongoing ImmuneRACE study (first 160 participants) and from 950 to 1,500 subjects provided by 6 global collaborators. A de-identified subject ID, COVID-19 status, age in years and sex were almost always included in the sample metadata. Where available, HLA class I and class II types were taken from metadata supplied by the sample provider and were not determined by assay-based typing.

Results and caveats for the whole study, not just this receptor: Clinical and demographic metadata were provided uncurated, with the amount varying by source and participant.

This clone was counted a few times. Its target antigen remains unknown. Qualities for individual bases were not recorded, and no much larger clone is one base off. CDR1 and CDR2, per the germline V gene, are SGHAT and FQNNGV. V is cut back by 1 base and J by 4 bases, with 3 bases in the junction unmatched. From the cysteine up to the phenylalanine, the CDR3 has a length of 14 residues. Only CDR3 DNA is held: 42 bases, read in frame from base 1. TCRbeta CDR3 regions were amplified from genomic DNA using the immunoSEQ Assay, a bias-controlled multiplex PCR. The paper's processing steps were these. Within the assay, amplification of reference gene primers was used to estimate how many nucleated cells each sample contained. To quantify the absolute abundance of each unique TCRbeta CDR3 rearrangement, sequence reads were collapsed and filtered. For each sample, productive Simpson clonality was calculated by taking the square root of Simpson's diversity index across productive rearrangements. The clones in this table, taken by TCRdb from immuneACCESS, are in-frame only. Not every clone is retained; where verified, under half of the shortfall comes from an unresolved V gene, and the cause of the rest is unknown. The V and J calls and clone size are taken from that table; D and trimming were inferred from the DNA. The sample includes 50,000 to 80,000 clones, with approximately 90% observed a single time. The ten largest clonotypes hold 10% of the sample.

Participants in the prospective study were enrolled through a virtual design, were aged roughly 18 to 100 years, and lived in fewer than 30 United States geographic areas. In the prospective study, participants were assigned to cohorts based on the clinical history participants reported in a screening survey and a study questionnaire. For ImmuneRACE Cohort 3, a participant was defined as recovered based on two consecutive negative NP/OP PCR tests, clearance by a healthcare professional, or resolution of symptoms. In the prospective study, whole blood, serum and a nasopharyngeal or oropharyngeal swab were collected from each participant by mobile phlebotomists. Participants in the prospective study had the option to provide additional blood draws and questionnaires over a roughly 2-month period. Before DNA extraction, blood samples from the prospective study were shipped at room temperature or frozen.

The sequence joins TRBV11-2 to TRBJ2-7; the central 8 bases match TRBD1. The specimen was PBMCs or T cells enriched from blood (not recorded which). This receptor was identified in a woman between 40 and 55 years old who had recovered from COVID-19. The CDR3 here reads CASSLAGGIYEQYF. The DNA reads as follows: TGTGCCAGCAGCTTAGCAGGGGGCATTTACGAGCAGTACTTC.